The source of this TCR beta chain is a study of beta chain features in type 1 diabetes. V lost 1 base, J lost 7 bases, and 8 bases lay in between. CDR1 is LGHNA and CDR2 is YSLEER in the germline V gene. This CDR3 spans 14 amino acids. Study-wide points: Moderate yet significant TCRB CDR3 shortening was seen in Type 1 diabetes patients in all four CD4+ subsets.

The sequenced template was cDNA made from the entire isolated RNA. Repertoires were generated with immunoSEQ multiplex PCR, while TCRdb's copy carries only in-frame clones and drops some. Counted here are roughly 150,000 clones, approximately 7.8% occurring once; the ten biggest clones make up around 0.94%. In this sample, this clone turned up a few times. The antigen remains undetermined. Blood was collected once per donor into heparin, averaging about 120 mL. CD45RO/CCR7/CD25/CD127/CD95/CD27 staining was used to isolate CD4+ naive, central memory, regulatory and stem cell-like memory cells by sorting.

The V and J genes are TRBV4-3 and TRBJ1-6; D gene uncertain. The clonotype was recovered from a woman in her 40s with type 1 diabetes. The sample consisted of central memory CD4+ T cells from blood. The DNA for the CDR3 is TGCGCCAGCAGCCAAGTTGAGTGGAATTCACCCCTCCACTTT. Residues: CASSQVEWNSPLHF.